These T cell receptor beta chains were read from a single sample in a study of blood T cell repertoires in COVID-19. TCRdb's copy holds only in-frame clones and misses some; the assay was immunoSEQ multiplex PCR. This table holds about 74,000 clones, about four fifths found once. The material sequenced was peripheral blood. These TCRs come from a human donor in a cohort sampled during active COVID-19. Both conserved end residues are part of each CDR3. D genes are given only for firm matches. Rows may omit the clone size; those that give it use once, few, many or a size class.

J gene,clone size,V gene,D gene,CDR3 protein,CDR3 DNA
TRBJ2-5,.,TRBV5-1,TRBD2,CASSLAPAGGIETQYF,TGCGCCAGCAGCTTGGCGCCAGCGGGGGGGATAGAGACCCAGTACTTC
TRBJ1-4,.,TRBV2,.,CASRSQGFGEKLFF,TGTGCCAGCAGATCACAGGGTTTTGGTGAAAAACTGTTTTTT
TRBJ2-7,.,TRBV3-1/TRBV3-2,TRBD2,CASSQPPGLAGENAYEQYF,TGTGCCAGCAGCCAACCACCGGGACTAGCGGGGGAAAACGCCTACGAGCAGTACTTC
TRBJ2-7,.,TRBV6-1,TRBD1,CASSDPTGTGGTPRYEQYF,TGTGCCAGCAGTGACCCAACCGGGACAGGGGGCACCCCTCGGTACGAGCAGTACTTC
TRBJ2-4,.,TRBV5-1,.,CASSLGPSRGNIQYF,TGCGCCAGCAGCTTGGGCCCCTCGAGGGGGAACATTCAGTACTTC
TRBJ2-7,.,TRBV3-1/TRBV3-2,TRBD1,CASSPGIGGTGVEQYF,TGTGCCAGCAGCCCCGGTATTGGTGGGACAGGGGTCGAGCAGTACTTC
TRBJ1-2,.,TRBV19,TRBD1,CASTRPGQGGGYTF,TGTGCCAGTACCCGCCCGGGACAGGGTGGGGGCTACACCTTC
TRBJ2-2,many,TRBV9,TRBD1,CASSVVGTGSTGELFF,TGTGCCAGCAGCGTAGTGGGGACAGGGTCCACCGGGGAGCTGTTTTTT
TRBJ1-1,.,TRBV5-1,.,CASSPGQMNTEAFF,TGCGCCAGCAGCCCCGGACAGATGAACACTGAAGCTTTCTTT
TRBJ2-1,.,TRBV7-8,TRBD2,CASSPLLAGIHNEQFF,TGTGCCAGCAGCCCGCTACTAGCGGGGATACACAATGAGCAGTTCTTC
TRBJ2-2,.,TRBV23-1,.,CASSQDILVGELFF,TGCGCCAGCAGTCAGGACATTTTAGTCGGGGAGCTGTTTTTT
TRBJ2-1,few,TRBV7-2,TRBD1,CASSLVAGGIEQFF,TGTGCCAGCAGCTTAGTAGCAGGGGGCATTGAGCAGTTCTTC
TRBJ1-3,.,TRBV6-6,.,CASSYSNWGNTIYF,TGTGCCAGCAGTTACTCGAACTGGGGAAACACCATATATTTT
TRBJ2-1,.,TRBV6-6,TRBD1,CASTSGTAQFF,TGTGCCAGCACCTCCGGGACAGCGCAGTTCTTC
TRBJ2-1,.,TRBV7-6,TRBD2,CASSSRLAGFSYNEQFF,TGTGCCAGCAGCTCGAGACTAGCGGGGTTCTCCTACAATGAGCAGTTCTTC
TRBJ2-7,.,TRBV12-5,TRBD1,CASGAGQGISYEQYF,TGTGCTAGTGGTGCGGGACAGGGGATCTCCTACGAGCAGTACTTC
TRBJ2-7,.,TRBV18,.,CASSPPSGGHYYEQYF,TGTGCCAGCTCACCACCAAGCGGTGGGCACTACTACGAGCAGTACTTC
TRBJ2-7,.,TRBV5-6,.,CASSSTGTGEQYF,TGTGCCAGCAGCAGCACAGGGACGGGTGAGCAGTACTTC
TRBJ2-1,.,TRBV9,.,CASSAVTGYNEQFF,TGTGCCAGCAGCGCGGTAACGGGGTACAATGAGCAGTTCTTC
TRBJ2-2,.,TRBV9,.,CASSVAVGPNTGELFF,TGTGCCAGCAGCGTAGCGGTGGGGCCGAACACCGGGGAGCTGTTTTTT
TRBJ2-3,.,TRBV4-2,TRBD2,CASTLSGGRSTDTQYF,TGTGCCAGCACCCTTAGCGGGGGGAGGAGCACAGATACGCAGTATTTT
TRBJ2-5,.,TRBV14,TRBD2,CASSPSWSGGQETQYF,TGTGCCAGCAGCCCGTCGTGGAGCGGGGGGCAAGAGACCCAGTACTTC
TRBJ2-1,.,TRBV18,TRBD2,CASSPLLAGFNEQFF,TGTGCCAGCTCACCACTTCTAGCGGGGTTCAATGAGCAGTTCTTC
TRBJ1-2,.,TRBV9,.,CASSVGTRGPSYGYTF,TGTGCCAGCAGCGTTGGGACCAGGGGTCCGTCCTATGGCTACACCTTC
TRBJ2-2,.,TRBV4-1,TRBD2,CASSHSTSGGAAGELFF,TGCGCCAGCAGCCACTCAACTAGCGGGGGGGCCGCCGGGGAGCTGTTTTTT
TRBJ2-1,.,TRBV5-1,.,CASSLQRALRGYEQFF,TGCGCCAGCAGCTTACAACGGGCCCTCAGGGGTTATGAGCAGTTCTTC
TRBJ2-7,.,TRBV6-6,TRBD2,CASSTKTSGGLEQYF,TGTGCCAGCAGTACCAAGACTAGCGGGGGGCTCGAGCAGTACTTC
TRBJ2-3,.,TRBV5-4,.,CASSLSSRNTDTQYF,TGTGCCAGCAGCTTGAGCTCTAGAAACACAGATACGCAGTATTTT
TRBJ2-7,.,TRBV4-2,TRBD1,CASSQDGQGSYEQYF,TGTGCCAGCAGCCAGGACGGACAGGGCTCCTACGAGCAGTACTTC
TRBJ2-3,.,TRBV5-4,TRBD1,CASSPGQGTDTQYF,TGTGCCAGCAGCCCCGGACAGGGCACAGATACGCAGTATTTT
TRBJ2-3,.,TRBV7-3,TRBD2,CASSLSGGATDTQYF,TGTGCCAGCAGCTTGTCCGGGGGGGCCACAGATACGCAGTATTTT
TRBJ2-6,.,TRBV5-1,.,CASSLAGSGANVLTF,TGCGCCAGCAGCTTGGCAGGGTCCGGGGCCAACGTCCTGACTTTC
TRBJ2-2,many,TRBV5-1,TRBD2,CASSTPDVAGGLYNTGELFF,TGCGCCAGCAGCACTCCCGATGTAGCGGGGGGCCTATACAACACCGGGGAGCTGTTTTTT
TRBJ2-3,.,TRBV7-8,.,CASSFGDTQYF,TGTGCCAGCAGCTTCGGAGATACGCAGTATTTT
TRBJ2-7,.,TRBV18,.,CASSPGRQGGYEQYF,TGTGCCAGCTCACCGGGAAGACAGGGAGGCTACGAGCAGTACTTC
TRBJ1-1,.,TRBV29-1,TRBD1,CSVARDRVDMNTEAFF,TGCAGCGTTGCCCGGGACAGGGTGGACATGAACACTGAAGCTTTCTTT
TRBJ2-3,.,TRBV18,TRBD1,CASSPLTGRGTDTQYF,TGTGCCAGCTCACCGTTGACAGGGCGTGGTACAGATACGCAGTATTTT
TRBJ2-2,once,TRBV7-8,TRBD1,CASSLKGGTGNTGELFF,TGTGCCAGCAGCTTAAAAGGGGGGACAGGGAACACCGGGGAGCTGTTTTTT
TRBJ2-3,.,TRBV11-2,TRBD2,CASSSTSGGFSDTQYF,TGTGCCAGCAGCTCAACTAGCGGGGGGTTCTCAGATACGCAGTATTTT
TRBJ1-1,.,TRBV18,TRBD1,CASSPDQGGNTEAFF,TGTGCCAGCTCACCAGACCAGGGGGGGAACACTGAAGCTTTCTTT
TRBJ2-7,.,TRBV5-1,TRBD1,CASSGAMTGDPSEQYF,TGCGCCAGCAGCGGCGCTATGACAGGGGATCCTAGCGAGCAGTACTTC
TRBJ1-1,.,TRBV6-2/TRBV6-3,.,CASSQDRSGSYTEAFF,TGTGCCAGCAGTCAGGACAGATCCGGTAGTTACACTGAAGCTTTCTTT
TRBJ2-1,few,TRBV7-8,.,CASSLGLGPIEQFF,TGTGCCAGCAGTCTTGGTCTGGGGCCAATTGAGCAGTTCTTC
TRBJ2-7,once,TRBV13,TRBD2,CASSFGGSSYEQYF,TGTGCCAGCAGCTTCGGGGGGTCGTCCTACGAGCAGTACTTC
TRBJ2-2,.,TRBV29-1,TRBD1,CSVGQGNTGELFF,TGCAGCGTTGGACAGGGGAACACCGGGGAGCTGTTTTTT
TRBJ2-7,.,TRBV5-1,TRBD2,CASSLVAGRGDEQYF,TGCGCCAGCAGCTTGGTTGCCGGGCGGGGGGACGAGCAGTACTTC
TRBJ2-3,.,TRBV24-1,TRBD2,CATGTSGGDGDTQYF,TGTGCCACCGGGACTAGCGGGGGGGATGGAGATACGCAGTATTTT
TRBJ1-6,.,TRBV27,.,CASSPRKVSLSSYNSPLHF,TGTGCCAGCAGTCCTAGGAAGGTTTCCTTGAGCTCCTATAATTCACCCCTCCACTTT